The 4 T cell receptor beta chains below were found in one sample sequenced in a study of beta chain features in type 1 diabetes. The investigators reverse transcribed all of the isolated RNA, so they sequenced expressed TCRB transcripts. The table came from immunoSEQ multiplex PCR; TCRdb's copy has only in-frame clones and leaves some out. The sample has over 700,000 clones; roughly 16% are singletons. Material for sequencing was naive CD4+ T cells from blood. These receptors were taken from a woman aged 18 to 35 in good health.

The CDR3 reads CASSSNSGNTIYF. CDR3 bases: TGCGCCAGCAGCTCGAACTCTGGAAACACCATATATTTT. This chain links TRBV4-1 with TRBJ1-3; D uncertain. The CDR3 totals 13 residues. The V end lost 5 bases, the J end lost 0 bases, and 5 bases lay between the germline ends. CDR1 and CDR2 (germline): MGHRA, YSYEKL.

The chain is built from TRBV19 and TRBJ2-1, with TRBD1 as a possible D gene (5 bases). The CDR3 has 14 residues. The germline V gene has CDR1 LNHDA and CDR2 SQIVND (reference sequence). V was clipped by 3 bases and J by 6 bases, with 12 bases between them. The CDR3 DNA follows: TGTGCCAGTAGTATTCCGAGACAGTTCAATGAGCAGTTCTTC. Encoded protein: CASSIPRQFNEQFF.

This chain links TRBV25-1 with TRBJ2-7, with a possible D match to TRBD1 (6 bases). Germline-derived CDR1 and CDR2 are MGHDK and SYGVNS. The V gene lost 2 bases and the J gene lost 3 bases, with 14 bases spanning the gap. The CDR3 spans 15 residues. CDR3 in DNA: TGTGCCAGCAGTGAACACAGGGTGTTAGGCTACGAGCAGTACTTC. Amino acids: CASSEHRVLGYEQYF.

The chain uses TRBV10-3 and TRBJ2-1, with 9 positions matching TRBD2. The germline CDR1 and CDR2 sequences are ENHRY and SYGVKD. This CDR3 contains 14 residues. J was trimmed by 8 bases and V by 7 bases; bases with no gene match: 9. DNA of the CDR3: TGTGCCATCAACCCGGGACTAGCTTCGGATGAGCAGTTCTTC. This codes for CAINPGLASDEQFF.